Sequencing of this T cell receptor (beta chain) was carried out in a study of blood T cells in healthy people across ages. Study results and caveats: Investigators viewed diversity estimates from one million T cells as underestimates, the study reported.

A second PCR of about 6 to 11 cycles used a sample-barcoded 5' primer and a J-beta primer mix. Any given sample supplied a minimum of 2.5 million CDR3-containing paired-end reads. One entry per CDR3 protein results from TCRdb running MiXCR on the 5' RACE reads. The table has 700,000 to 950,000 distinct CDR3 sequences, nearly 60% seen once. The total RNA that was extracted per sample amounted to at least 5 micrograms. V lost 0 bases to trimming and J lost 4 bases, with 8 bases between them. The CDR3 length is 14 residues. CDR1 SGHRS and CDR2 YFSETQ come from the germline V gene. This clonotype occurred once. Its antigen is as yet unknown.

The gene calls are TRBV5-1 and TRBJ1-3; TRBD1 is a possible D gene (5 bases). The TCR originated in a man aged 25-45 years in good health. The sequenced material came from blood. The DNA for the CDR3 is TGCGCCAGCAGCTTGGCGACAGCCGGAAACACCATATATTTT. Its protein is CASSLATAGNTIYF.